The clone carrying this T cell receptor beta chain has just a few counts. The data were taken from a study of blood T cell repertoires in COVID-19. About the research overall: Sites in the United States, Italy and Spain provided acute and convalescent COVID-19 samples. PBMCs, B-cell-depleted T cells, or T cells were the source of the cDNA or gDNA that made up the material.

Per the authors' pipeline: Amplification of reference gene primers provided the estimated nucleated cell counts. The repertoire was sequenced with immunoSEQ multiplex PCR; TCRdb's copy has only in-frame clones and lacks some. The V and J calls and clone size are taken from that table; D and trimming were inferred from the DNA. The sample gives 200,000 to 250,000 clones, around four fifths of which show up once; approximately 2.9% is in the top ten. There are 14 residues in the CDR3. Germline CDR1 is GTSNPN and CDR2 is SVGIG (reference sequence). V lost 2 bases, J lost 4 bases, and 11 bases lay in between.

The chain joins TRBV30 to TRBJ1-4; TRBD1 is a possible D gene (5 bases). The receptor was isolated from a man aged 50-60 years with active or convalescent COVID-19. Input material: peripheral blood. In nucleotides, the CDR3 is TGTGCCTGGAGTAGCGGGGGAGGTAATGAAAAACTGTTTTTT. Its translation: CAWSSGGGNEKLFF.